Presented here are 28 T cell receptor beta chains from one specimen sequenced in a study of blood T cell repertoires in COVID-19. Repertoires were generated with immunoSEQ multiplex PCR, while TCRdb's copy carries only in-frame clones and drops some. The sample has about 140,000 clones; about 80% are singletons. Sample: peripheral blood. The source is a woman in her sixties or seventies with acute or convalescent COVID-19.

Details on this clone: A much larger clone lies a single base off, so this may be a read error. The J gene is TRBJ2-2, the V gene TRBV5-1; D perhaps matches TRBD1 (6 bases). The CDR3 contains 14 residues. The germline CDR1 and CDR2 sequences are SGHRS and YFSETQ. The V and J ends lost 4 bases and 1 base respectively, with 8 bases between them. In DNA form, the CDR3 reads TGCGCCAGCAGCCCGACAGGGAACACCGGGGAGCTGTTTTTT. Translation: CASSPTGNTGELFF.

CDR3 sequence: CASSLFLNTGELFF. CDR3 in DNA: TGTGCCAGCAGTTTGTTCCTGAACACCGGGGAGCTGTTTTTT. The chain recombines TRBV28 with TRBJ2-2; D gene ambiguous. The V gene's germline CDR1 is MDHEN and CDR2 SYDVKM. This CDR3 spans 14 amino acids. V gave up 3 bases and J gave up 1 base, with 6 bases separating them.

This clone was picked up a small number of times. This chain links TRBV4-3 with TRBJ2-2; 7 bases map to TRBD2. Germline values: CDR1 LGHNA, CDR2 YSLEER. The V gene end was trimmed by 0 bases and the J gene end by 4 bases; junction bases not matched to a gene: 8. The CDR3 is made up of 17 amino acids. The CDR3 coding sequence is TGCGCCAGCAGCCAAGATACAGCGGGAAGTTTCACCGGGGAGCTGTTTTTT. Translating gives CASSQDTAGSFTGELFF.

This clone has more than one count but fewer than ten. The chain employs TRBV5-6 and TRBJ1-5; D is ambiguous. CDR1 is SGHDT and CDR2 is YYEEEE in the germline V gene. Trimming removed 2 bases at V and 0 bases at J, with 9 bases between. The CDR3 is 15 amino acids. CDR3 sequence: CASSFRGHSNQPQHF. The CDR3 DNA reads as TGTGCCAGCAGCTTCCGGGGTCATAGCAATCAGCCCCAGCATTTT.

The chain links TRBV28 to TRBJ1-6, with D uncertain. The CDR3 contains 15 residues. Germline-derived CDR1 and CDR2 are MDHEN and SYDVKM. The V end lost 3 bases, the J end lost 2 bases, and 8 bases lay between the germline ends. The CDR3 DNA follows: TGTGCCAGCAGTTTCGGGAGAGCCTATAATTCACCCCTCCACTTT. Translation gives CASSFGRAYNSPLHF.

This sequence joins TRBV6-5 and TRBJ1-3; tentatively, D is TRBD1 (5 bases). CDR1 is MNHEY and CDR2 is SVGAGI in the germline V gene. This CDR3 spans 13 amino acids. V gave up 2 bases and J gave up 6 bases, with 8 bases separating them. The CDR3 DNA follows: TGTGCCAGCAGTTACGGCAGGGAAAACACCATATATTTT. Encoded protein: CASSYGRENTIYF.

V usage is TRBV28 and J usage is TRBJ2-5; 10 positions agree with TRBD1. The CDR3 loop spans 14 amino acids. V lost 6 bases and J lost 6; bases outside the gene matches: 7. Germline values: CDR1 MDHEN, CDR2 SYDVKM. The CDR3 DNA is TGTGCCAGCAGAGACCCGGGACAGGGGAAGACCCAGTACTTC. Protein sequence: CASRDPGQGKTQYF. The full variable domain, in which reference TRBV28 and TRBJ2-5 provide the parts outside the CDR3, is DVKVTQSSRYLVKRTGEKVFLECVQDMDHENMFWYRQDPGLGLRLIYFSYDVKMKEKGDIPEGYSVSREKKERFSLILESASTNQTSMYLCASRDPGQGKTQYFGPGTRLLVL.

The chain recombines TRBV19 with TRBJ1-5, with D perhaps matching TRBD1 (6 bases). The CDR3 spans 13 residues. In germline, CDR1 is LNHDA, CDR2 SQIVND (reference sequence). Trimming pared 5 bases from V and 4 bases from J, leaving 9 bases between. The CDR3 DNA is TGTGCCAGTAGTCGGGACACTAATCAGCCCCAGCATTTT. It translates to CASSRDTNQPQHF. Using reference TRBV19 and TRBJ1-5 for the parts outside the CDR3, the full variable domain is DGGITQSPKYLFRKEGQNVTLSCEQNLNHDAMYWYRQDPGQGLRLIYYSQIVNDFQKGDIAEGYSVSREKKESFPLTVTSAQKNPTAFYLCASSRDTNQPQHFGDGTRLSIL.

V gene TRBV28 combines with J gene TRBJ2-7, with TRBD2 matching 8 bases. The V and J ends lost 6 bases and 2 bases, in that order; junction bases with no gene match: 9. The CDR3 is 15 residues long. The germline CDR1 and CDR2 sequences are MDHEN and SYDVKM. CDR3 in amino acids: CASRFTSGAPYEQYF. Here the CDR3 DNA reads TGTGCCAGCAGATTTACTAGCGGAGCCCCCTACGAGCAGTACTTC.

This rearrangement joins TRBV13 to TRBJ2-7; D call uncertain. The germline CDR1 and CDR2 sequences are PRHDT and FYEKMQ (reference sequence). CDR3 length: 11 residues. Deletions cut 3 bases from V and 6 bases from J, with 6 bases between. The CDR3 bases are TGTGCCAGCAGCTTTGGCGGCGAGCAGTACTTC. The encoded protein is CASSFGGEQYF.

The gene calls are TRBV6-2 or TRBV6-3 and TRBJ2-7; 11 bases are shared with TRBD2. Germline lookup yields CDR1 MNHEY and CDR2 SVGEGT. The CDR3 contains 14 residues. After removal of 4 bases from V and 4 bases from J, the junction contained 3 bases not matched to a gene. The DNA of the CDR3 is TGTGCCAGCAGTTCACTAGCGGGAGTGTACGAGCAGTACTTC. It encodes CASSSLAGVYEQYF.

The rearrangement uses TRBV5-6 and TRBJ2-7; tentatively, D is TRBD1 (5 bases). V was shortened by 0 bases and J by 3 bases, with 10 bases between the two germline ends. Germline lookup yields CDR1 SGHDT and CDR2 YYEEEE. There are 14 residues in the CDR3. CDR3 in DNA: TGTGCCAGCAGCTTGGGGGGCACGAGCTACGAGCAGTACTTC. This translates into CASSLGGTSYEQYF.

The chain employs TRBV29-1 and TRBJ2-5; D perhaps matches TRBD1 (6 bases). V lost 3 bases and J 6 bases, leaving 11 bases between the germline ends. Germline V gene data show CDR1 as SQVTM and CDR2 as ANQGSEA. This CDR3 has 12 amino acids. CDR3 protein: CSVDHRVKTQYF. The CDR3 coding sequence is TGCAGCGTTGACCACAGGGTAAAGACCCAGTACTTC.

The V and J genes are TRBV7-3 and TRBJ2-1, with TRBD2 matching 14 bases. The V gene's germline CDR1 is SGHTA and CDR2 FQGTGA. There are 19 residues in the CDR3. V lost 8 bases, J lost 0 bases, and 12 bases stayed unmatched. CDR3 bases: TGTGCCAGCGCACCACCGGGACTAGCGGGAGCTCGCTCCTACAATGAGCAGTTCTTC. Its translation: CASAPPGLAGARSYNEQFF.

The J gene is TRBJ1-2, the V gene TRBV19; weak D call: TRBD1 (6 bases). The V end was cut by 3 bases, the J end by 4 bases, with 15 bases between. The CDR3 runs to 15 residues. Germline V gene lookup returns CDR1 LNHDA and CDR2 SQIVND (reference sequence). The CDR3 region is CASSMSGRGSYGYTF. The CDR3 bases are TGTGCCAGTAGTATGAGCGGCAGGGGAAGCTATGGCTACACCTTC.

The chain employs TRBV28 and TRBJ1-2; TRBD1 aligns across 7 bases. Per the germline V gene, CDR1 is MDHEN and CDR2 is SYDVKM. Germline trimming cut 5 bases from V and 3 bases from J; bases unmatched to any gene: 9. This CDR3 is built from 15 residues. CDR3 loop: CASSVTVTGDYGYTF. CDR3 nucleotides: TGTGCCAGCAGTGTAACCGTAACAGGGGACTATGGCTACACCTTC.

The chain joins TRBV10-3 to TRBJ2-3; D not certain. The CDR3 has 16 amino acids. V shed 0 bases and J shed 0 bases, with 10 bases lying between them. CDR1 and CDR2 (germline): ENHRY, SYGVKD. The CDR3: CAISESIYPSTDTQYF. CDR3 bases: TGTGCCATCAGTGAGTCGATCTACCCTAGCACAGATACGCAGTATTTT.

The sample holds a few counts of this clone. The chain joins TRBV11-3 to TRBJ2-1; TRBD2 matches at 11 bases. Germline CDR1 is SGHNT and CDR2 is YENEEA. This CDR3 has 16 amino acids. The J segment lost 4 bases and the V segment lost 5 bases, leaving 7 bases of the junction unmatched. The CDR3 coding sequence is TGTGCCAGCAGCATCCCCGGGACTAGCGGTTACAATGAGCAGTTCTTC. It is translated as CASSIPGTSGYNEQFF.

CDR3 loop: CASQSGRHGNEQFF. The DNA of the CDR3 is TGCGCCAGTCAAAGCGGGAGGCATGGAAATGAGCAGTTCTTC. V usage is TRBV10-1 and J usage is TRBJ2-1, with TRBD2 matching 9 bases. Per the germline V gene, CDR1 is WNHNN and CDR2 is SYGVQD (reference sequence). The CDR3 totals 14 residues. V gave up 9 bases and J gave up 7 bases; unmatched junction bases: 10.

The chain links TRBV28 to TRBJ1-1; D possibly corresponds to TRBD1 (6 bases). The CDR3 has 13 residues. Germline V gives CDR1 MDHEN, CDR2 SYDVKM. V lost 3 bases, J lost 3 bases, and 8 bases lay in between. The CDR3: CASSLYRDTEAFF. The CDR3 region has the DNA TGTGCCAGCAGTTTGTACAGGGACACTGAAGCTTTCTTT.

The V call is TRBV27, the J call TRBJ1-1, with 8 bases identical to TRBD1. The CDR3 contains 14 residues. CDR1 MNHEY and CDR2 SMNVEV come from the germline V gene (reference sequence). V was pared by 6 bases and J by 4 bases, with 7 bases of the junction left unmatched. The CDR3 reads CASRKQGGGTEAFF. The CDR3 DNA sequence: TGTGCCAGCAGAAAACAGGGGGGGGGCACTGAAGCTTTCTTT.

The chain has TRBV28 and TRBJ1-6; D ambiguous. The V gene's germline CDR1 is MDHEN and CDR2 SYDVKM. The length of the CDR3 is 15 residues. With 8 bases removed from V and 0 bases from J, the gap between germline ends came to 11 bases. DNA for the CDR3: TGTGCCAGCCAAGGAGGGTACTCCTATAATTCACCCCTCCACTTT. It specifies CASQGGYSYNSPLHF.

The rearrangement links TRBV21-1 to TRBJ2-7; TRBD1 is the table's D call, not checked against the DNA. TRBV21-1 is a pseudogene segment. The CDR3 is 10 amino acids. The CDR3 region is CARQGDEQYF. CDR3 coding DNA: TGTGCCAGACAGGGAGACGAGCAGTACTTC.

The chain is built from TRBV11-2 and TRBJ2-1; 7 nucleotides agree with TRBD2. V dropped 5 bases and J dropped 4; count of bases not matched to a gene: 5. The CDR3 is 14 residues long. CDR1 SGHAT and CDR2 FQNNGV come from the germline V gene. The CDR3 coding sequence is TGTGCCAGCAGCCGGGAGCGGGATTACAATGAGCAGTTCTTC. Translating gives CASSRERDYNEQFF.

CDR3 in amino acids: CASSQESARGNTEAFF. In DNA form, the CDR3 reads TGTGCCAGCAGCCAAGAATCGGCAAGGGGGAACACTGAAGCTTTCTTT. The rearrangement uses TRBV3-1 (or the pseudogene TRBV3-2) and TRBJ1-1; a weak D match, TRBD1 (5 bases). The CDR3 length is 16 residues. V lost 0 bases and J lost 1, with 12 bases in between. CDR1 LGHDT and CDR2 YNNKEL come from the germline V gene (reference sequence).

The rearrangement joins TRBV11-2 to TRBJ2-7; D gene ambiguous. This CDR3 spans 13 amino acids. V lost 5 bases and J 2 bases, leaving 10 bases between the germline ends. The germline V gene encodes CDR1 SGHAT and CDR2 FQNNGV. CDR3 sequence reads: CASSPVSTYEQYF. CDR3 DNA: TGTGCCAGCAGCCCGGTATCTACCTACGAGCAGTACTTC.

The chain couples TRBV9 to TRBJ2-2, with 8 bases identical to TRBD2. The CDR3 extends over 15 amino acids. V was pared by 4 bases and J by 4 bases, with 6 bases of the junction left unmatched. The V gene's germline CDR1 is SGDLS and CDR2 YYNGEE. The CDR3 nucleotides are TGTGCCAGCAGCCAAAGCGGGAGAGGCACCGGGGAGCTGTTTTTT. It translates to CASSQSGRGTGELFF.

The chain joins TRBV5-1 to TRBJ2-1; D uncertain. Germline CDR1 and CDR2: SGHRS and YFSETQ. V was pared by 2 bases and J by 6 bases, with 9 bases between. The CDR3 contains 13 residues. CDR3 nucleotide sequence: TGCGCCAGCAGCTTTCGCAGTGGCAATGAGCAGTTCTTC. Its protein is CASSFRSGNEQFF.